The 10 T cell receptor beta chains reported below all come from one sample, sequenced in a study of cytomegalovirus exposure and HLA in healthy donors. PCR amplification relied on 60 Vbeta primers (plus 13 Jbeta primers). Here immunoSEQ multiplex PCR was the method, and the copy in TCRdb shows in-frame clones only, minus some. This table has some 190,000 clones, around 90% appearing once. Sample: PBMCs. All receptors derive from a woman under 30 in good health and CMV-seronegative.

The J gene is TRBJ1-5, the V gene TRBV18; 8 bases fit TRBD1. Trimming cost V 3 bases and J 5 bases; bases outside gene matches: 3. Germline V gene sequence: CDR1 KGHSH, CDR2 LQKENI. The CDR3 totals 14 residues. CDR3: CASSPLQGDQPQHF. CDR3 nucleotide sequence: TGTGCCAGCTCACCGCTACAGGGGGATCAGCCCCAGCATTTT. The entire variable domain, with the rest obtained from reference TRBV18 and TRBJ1-5, is as follows: NAGVMQNPRHLVRRRGQEARLRCSPMKGHSHVYWYRQLPEEGLKFMVYLQKENIIDESGMPKERFSAEFPKEGPSILRIQQVVRGDSAAYFCASSPLQGDQPQHFGDGTRLSIL.

The V and J genes are TRBV7-6 and TRBJ2-3; tentatively, D is TRBD1 (5 bases). Germline V CDR1 and CDR2: SGHVS, FNYEAQ. With 7 bases removed from V and 0 bases from J, the gap between germline ends came to 26 bases. The CDR3 runs 19 residues. This chain's CDR3 is CASTPSETAWKLSTDTQYF. Written as DNA, the CDR3 is TGTGCCAGCACCCCCTCAGAGACAGCTTGGAAACTAAGCACAGATACGCAGTATTTT.

This clone showed up just once. This chain links TRBV7-2 with TRBJ2-1; the D gene is possibly TRBD2 (6 bases). CDR1 is SGHTA and CDR2 is FQGNSA in the germline V gene. The V gene lost 7 bases and the J gene lost 1 base, with 17 bases spanning the gap. The CDR3 length is 16 residues. This chain's CDR3 is CASKLWASESYNEQFF. CDR3 nucleotide sequence: TGTGCCAGCAAATTGTGGGCTAGCGAATCCTACAATGAGCAGTTCTTC.

The chain carries TRBV28 and TRBJ2-2; 10 nucleotides agree with TRBD1. Germline V lookup: CDR1 MDHEN, CDR2 SYDVKM. CDR3 size: 15 residues. V lost 7 bases and J lost 3; bases outside the gene matches: 5. CDR3 nucleotides: TGTGCCAGCAAACAAGGACAGGGGGACACCGGGGAGCTGTTTTTT. Protein sequence: CASKQGQGDTGELFF.

This clone was detected a few times. The V call is TRBV11-2, the J call TRBJ2-3; TRBD2 matches 10 bases. The germline V gene has CDR1 SGHAT and CDR2 FQNNGV. The CDR3 runs to 13 residues. Trimming cost V 8 bases and J 1 base; bases outside gene matches: 0. The CDR3 DNA reads TGTGCCAGCCTAGCGGGGGGCACAGATACGCAGTATTTT. Encoded protein: CASLAGGTDTQYF.

The chain couples TRBV11-2 to TRBJ1-1, with D uncertain. The CDR3 extends over 14 amino acids. Germline CDR1 reads SGHAT; CDR2 reads FQNNGV. The V and J ends lost 5 bases and 1 base respectively, with 11 bases between them. CDR3 residues: CASSQLRRNTEAFF. In DNA form, the CDR3 reads TGTGCCAGCAGCCAGCTTCGGAGGAACACTGAAGCTTTCTTT.

This chain connects TRBV18 to TRBJ2-3; D is possibly TRBD2 (5 bases). The ends were cut back, 5 bases at V and 2 bases at J, with 17 bases in the middle. The CDR3 spans 16 residues. Looked up from germline, CDR1 is KGHSH and CDR2 is LQKENI. The CDR3 protein is CASSGARERTTDTQYF. The CDR3 coding sequence is TGTGCCAGCTCAGGTGCCCGGGAACGAACCACAGATACGCAGTATTTT.

V gene TRBV7-2 combines with J gene TRBJ1-2; TRBD1 matches at 9 bases. V trimming: 1 base; J trimming: 4 bases; junction bases outside the gene matches: 10. The germline CDR1 and CDR2 sequences are SGHTA and FQGNSA. There are 17 residues in the CDR3. The CDR3 bases are TGTGCCAGCAGCTTAGTAGGGACAGGGCCCGTCGTCTATGGCTACACCTTC. This translates into CASSLVGTGPVVYGYTF.

The chain joins TRBV5-1 to TRBJ2-3; weak D call: TRBD2 (6 bases). Germline V gene lookup returns CDR1 SGHRS and CDR2 YFSETQ. CDR3 length: 14 amino acids. Trimming left V 0 bases short and J 1 base short, with 6 bases between. In DNA, the CDR3 is TGCGCCAGCAGCTTGGTAGCGGGCACAGATACGCAGTATTTT. Translation gives CASSLVAGTDTQYF.

The chain couples TRBV2 to TRBJ2-5; D may be TRBD2 (6 bases). Germline CDR1 and CDR2: SNHLY and FYNNEI. The CDR3 runs 15 residues. V was pared by 3 bases and J by 1 base, with 12 bases between. The CDR3 protein is CASSDLGRGQETQYF. The DNA for the CDR3 is TGTGCCAGCAGTGATTTGGGGCGGGGCCAAGAGACCCAGTACTTC.